This passage covers 16 T cell receptor beta chains from one sample sequenced in a study of CD8 T cells in ankylosing spondylitis. One entry per CDR3 protein results from TCRdb running MiXCR on the 5' RACE reads. The sample holds about 140,000 distinct CDR3 sequences; roughly 8.8% are singletons and the top ten take 7.3%. The material sequenced was synovial fluid, either unsorted or a sorted T cell fraction (not recorded which). These receptor sequences come from a male donor with ankylosing spondylitis.

This clonotype was seen at least ten times. The J gene is TRBJ2-3, the V gene TRBV11-2; tentative D call: TRBD2 (5 bases). From germline, CDR1 is SGHAT and CDR2 FQNNGV. The CDR3 contains 17 residues. With 0 bases removed from V and 5 bases from J, the gap between germline ends came to 18 bases. The CDR3: CASSLESGFQEGDTQYF. The DNA for the CDR3 is TGTGCCAGCAGCTTAGAGAGCGGTTTCCAAGAGGGAGATACGCAGTATTTT.

This clonotype was observed a handful of times. The gene calls are TRBV6-2 or TRBV6-3 and TRBJ1-5; 10 bases fit TRBD1. The germline CDR1 and CDR2 sequences are MNHEY and SVGEGT. V lost 3 bases to trimming and J lost 7 bases; unmatched junction nucleotides: 15. The CDR3 totals 18 residues. In nucleotides, the CDR3 is TGTGCCAGCAGTTATAGACAGGGGGCTCCAAGCTTGAGCCAGCCCCAGCATTTT. Translating gives CASSYRQGAPSLSQPQHF.

This clonotype has a handful of counts. V usage is TRBV5-5 and J usage is TRBJ2-7; 9 bases align to TRBD2. The CDR3 consists of 16 residues. Germline V CDR1 and CDR2: SGHKS, YYEKEE (reference sequence). V gave up 4 bases and J gave up 2 bases; unmatched junction bases: 10. The CDR3 region has the DNA TGTGCCAGCAGCCTACCGCTAGCGGGAAGGGCCTACGAGCAGTACTTC. Protein: CASSLPLAGRAYEQYF.

The chain couples TRBV28 to TRBJ1-5; TRBD1 might be the D (5 bases). Germline-derived CDR1 and CDR2 are MDHEN and SYDVKM. Trimming removed 8 bases at V and 5 bases at J, with 13 bases between. CDR3 length: 13 amino acids. CDR3 region: CASLEGVDQPQHF. CDR3 nucleotide sequence: TGTGCCAGCCTGGAAGGGGTGGATCAGCCCCAGCATTTT. Complete variable domain (other parts from reference TRBV28 and TRBJ1-5): DVKVTQSSRYLVKRTGEKVFLECVQDMDHENMFWYRQDPGLGLRLIYFSYDVKMKEKGDIPEGYSVSREKKERFSLILESASTNQTSMYLCASLEGVDQPQHFGDGTRLSIL.

This chain uses TRBV6-1 with TRBJ2-7; 9 bases agree with TRBD2. Unmatched junction bases numbered 7, after V lost 5 bases and J lost 5 bases. There are 14 residues in the CDR3. The V gene's germline CDR1 is MNHNS and CDR2 SASEGT. The CDR3 DNA follows: TGTGCCAGCAGTAAGCGGGAGGATGCCGACGAGCAGTACTTC. Its translation: CASSKREDADEQYF.

The rearrangement joins TRBV20-1 to TRBJ2-3, with 8 nucleotides matching TRBD1. CDR1 DFQATT and CDR2 SNEGSKA come from the germline V gene (reference sequence). V lost 6 bases to trimming and J lost 1 base; unmatched junction nucleotides: 6. This CDR3 comprises 14 residues. The CDR3 is CSAAETGGTDTQYF. CDR3 nucleotide sequence: TGCAGTGCCGCGGAGACAGGGGGCACAGATACGCAGTATTTT.

By share, this clonotype counts as medium-sized. The V gene is TRBV20-1, the J gene TRBJ2-3, with 8 bases lining up with TRBD2. This CDR3 contains 12 residues. The germline V gene encodes CDR1 DFQATT and CDR2 SNEGSKA (reference sequence). J gave up 3 bases and V 7 bases, and 3 bases lay outside the gene matches. CDR3 amino acids: CSGAGETDTQYF. CDR3 sequence (DNA): TGCAGTGGAGCGGGGGAGACAGATACGCAGTATTTT.

This clonotype turned up a few times. The V gene is TRBV7-9, the J gene TRBJ1-1; D remains unclear. Trimming removed 5 bases at V and 6 bases at J, with 16 bases between. The CDR3 extends over 14 amino acids. Germline CDR1 and CDR2: SEHNR and FQNEAQ (reference sequence). The CDR3 bases are TGTGCCAGCAGCGGGGAGGCAGTTCGTCCTGAAGCTTTCTTT. Protein product: CASSGEAVRPEAFF.

CDR3 residues: CASSAGRDGVEQFF. CDR3 DNA sequence: TGTGCCAGCAGCGCCGGGAGAGATGGGGTTGAGCAGTTCTTC. V is TRBV3-1 and J is TRBJ2-1; TRBD2 might be the D (6 bases). Trimming cost V 5 bases and J 9 bases, with 17 bases left between them. The CDR3 totals 14 residues. Germline CDR1 LGHDT, CDR2 YNNKEL (reference sequence).

The V gene is TRBV28, the J gene TRBJ1-5; D is undetermined. Germline CDR1 MDHEN, CDR2 SYDVKM. The CDR3 has 14 amino acids. Trimming shortened V by 2 bases and J by 5 bases, and 10 bases separated the two germline ends. DNA of the CDR3: TGTGCCAGCAGTTTAAAGCCCGGGTATCAGCCCCAGCATTTT. It codes for CASSLKPGYQPQHF.

In this sample, this clonotype turned up many times. This sequence joins TRBV4-2 and TRBJ2-7; TRBD1 aligns across 11 bases. The germline gives CDR1 LGHNA, CDR2 YNFKEQ. V lost 1 base to trimming and J lost 3 bases; unmatched junction nucleotides: 2. This CDR3 is 15 amino acids long. The CDR3 sequence is CASSQGGTGGYEQYF. CDR3 sequence (DNA): TGTGCCAGCAGCCAAGGGGGGACAGGGGGCTACGAGCAGTACTTC.

This clonotype was observed many times. CDR3 nucleotide sequence: TGCAGTGCTAGACGGGGGGCAGGGCGATACGAGCAGTACTTC. Protein: CSARRGAGRYEQYF. The chain carries TRBV20-1 and TRBJ2-7, with a possible D match to TRBD2 (7 bases). V was cut by 2 bases and J by 4 bases, with 15 bases left in between. Germline CDR1 and CDR2: DFQATT and SNEGSKA (reference sequence). CDR3 length equals 14 residues.

There are many counts of this clonotype. This chain uses TRBV10-1 with TRBJ2-5; 7 nucleotides line up with TRBD2. Trimming at V came to 3 bases and at J to 4 bases, leaving 14 bases not matched to a gene. From germline, CDR1 is WNHNN and CDR2 SYGVQD (reference sequence). This CDR3 region has 17 residues. The CDR3 spells CASSEGRGGGSGETQYF. The CDR3 DNA is TGCGCCAGCAGTGAAGGGCGAGGAGGCGGGAGCGGAGAGACCCAGTACTTC.

This clonotype occurred many times. The junction differs from germline at one of its ends, possibly a read error. The V gene is TRBV7-7, the J gene TRBJ2-2; D is unclear. The germline V gene encodes CDR1 SSHAT and CDR2 FNYEAQ (reference sequence). The length of the CDR3 is 14 residues. CDR3 in amino acids: CASSLRVDTGELFF. Here the CDR3 DNA reads TGTGCTAGCAGCTTACGGGTGGACACCGGGGAGCTGTTTTTT.

At least ten counts were recorded for this clonotype. V and J are TRBV5-1 and TRBJ1-2; D may be TRBD1 (5 bases). V was pared by 0 bases and J by 0 bases, with 9 bases between. From germline, CDR1 is SGHRS and CDR2 YFSETQ. The CDR3 has 15 residues. CDR3 region: CASSLAPGPNYGYTF. CDR3 sequence (DNA): TGCGCCAGCAGCTTGGCCCCGGGACCTAACTATGGCTACACCTTC.

This clonotype was counted many times. The chain links TRBV12-3 or TRBV12-4 to TRBJ2-7; D is ambiguous. The CDR3 length is 12 residues. V was pared by 2 bases and J by 4 bases, with 6 bases between. CDR3 amino acids: CASSLYGYEQYF. The CDR3 nucleotides read TGTGCCAGCAGTTTATACGGGTACGAGCAGTACTTC.